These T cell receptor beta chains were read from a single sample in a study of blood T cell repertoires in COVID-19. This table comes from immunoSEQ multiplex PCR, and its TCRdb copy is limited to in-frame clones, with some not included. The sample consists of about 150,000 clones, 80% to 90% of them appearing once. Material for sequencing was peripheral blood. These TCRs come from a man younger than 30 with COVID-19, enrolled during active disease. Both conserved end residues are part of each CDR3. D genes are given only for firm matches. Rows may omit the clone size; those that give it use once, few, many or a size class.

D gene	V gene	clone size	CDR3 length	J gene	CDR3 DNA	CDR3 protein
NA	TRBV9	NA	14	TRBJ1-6	TGTGCCAGCAGCGTCCGACAGAATAATTCACCCCTCCACTTT	CASSVRQNNSPLHF
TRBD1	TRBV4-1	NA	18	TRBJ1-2	TGCGCCAGCAGCCAAGAATGGGACAGAGATCGTAGATACTATGGCTACACCTTC	CASSQEWDRDRRYYGYTF
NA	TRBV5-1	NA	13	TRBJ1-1	TGCGCCAGCAGCTCAGGGTTCGACACTGAAGCTTTCTTT	CASSSGFDTEAFF
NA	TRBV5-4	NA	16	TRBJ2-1	TGTGCCAGCAGCTTGGCTCACAGTATCCCCAACAATGAGCAGTTCTTC	CASSLAHSIPNNEQFF
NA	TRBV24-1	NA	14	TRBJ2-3	TGTGCCACCAGTCGAGACAGGCACACAGATACGCAGTATTTT	CATSRDRHTDTQYF
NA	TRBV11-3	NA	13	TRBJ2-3	TGTGCCAGCAGCTTAGCAGGTTCAGATACGCAGTATTTT	CASSLAGSDTQYF
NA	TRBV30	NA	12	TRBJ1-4	TGTGCCTGGCAGGGCGGAGATGAAAAACTGTTTTTT	CAWQGGDEKLFF
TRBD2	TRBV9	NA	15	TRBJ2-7	TGTGCCAGCAGCGTAGCGGGAGGGCCGACCTACGAGCAGTACTTC	CASSVAGGPTYEQYF
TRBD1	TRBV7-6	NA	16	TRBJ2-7	TGTGCCAGCAGCCCGGTCCGGGACAGGGGTAACAACGAGCAGTACTTC	CASSPVRDRGNNEQYF
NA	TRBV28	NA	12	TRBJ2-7	TGTGCCAGCAGTTCCGACAACTACGAGCAGTACTTC	CASSSDNYEQYF
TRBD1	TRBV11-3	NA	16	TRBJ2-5	TGTGCCAGCAGCCGGACAGGTTGGGGAATTCAAGAGACCCAGTACTTC	CASSRTGWGIQETQYF
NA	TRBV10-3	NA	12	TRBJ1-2	TGTGCCATCAACTCGGGGTCAGCGGGCTACACCTTC	CAINSGSAGYTF
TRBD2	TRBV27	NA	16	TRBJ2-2	TGTGCCACCTTTGATCTAGCGGGAGTTGACACCGGGGAGCTGTTTTTT	CATFDLAGVDTGELFF
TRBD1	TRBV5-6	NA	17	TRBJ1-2	TGTGCCAGCAGCTCCGGGACAGGTCCTGACCTAGGCTATGGCTACACCTTC	CASSSGTGPDLGYGYTF
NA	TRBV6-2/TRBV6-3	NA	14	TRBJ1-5	TGTGCCAGCAGTTACAGGGGAAGCAATCAGCCCCAGCATTTT	CASSYRGSNQPQHF
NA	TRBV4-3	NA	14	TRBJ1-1	TGCGCCAGCAGCCAGCTGACAGGGAACACTGAAGCTTTCTTT	CASSQLTGNTEAFF
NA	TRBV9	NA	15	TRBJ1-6	TGTGCCAGCAGCGTAGGCGGACACGGAGATTCACCCCTCCACTTT	CASSVGGHGDSPLHF
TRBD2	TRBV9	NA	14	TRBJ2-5	TGTGCCAGCAGCGTAGGCGGGGGACGTGAGACCCAGTACTTC	CASSVGGGRETQYF
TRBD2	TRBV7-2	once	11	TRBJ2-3	TGTGCCAGCAGCTCCGGGGGGACGCAGTATTTT	CASSSGGTQYF
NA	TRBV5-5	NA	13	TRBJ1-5	TGTGCCAGCAGCTTGACAGCCAATCAGCCCCAGCATTTT	CASSLTANQPQHF
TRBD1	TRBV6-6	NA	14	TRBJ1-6	TGTGCCAGCGTCGGACAGGTTACGAATTCACCCCTCCACTTT	CASVGQVTNSPLHF
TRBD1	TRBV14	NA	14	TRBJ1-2	TGTGCCAGCAGCCTTGCCGGGACAGCCTATGGCTACACCTTC	CASSLAGTAYGYTF
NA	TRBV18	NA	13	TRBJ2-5	TGTGCCAGCTCATCCCAGACACAAGAGACCCAGTACTTC	CASSSQTQETQYF
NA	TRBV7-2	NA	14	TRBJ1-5	TGTGCCAGCAGCTTATCGGGGTTTATTCAGCCCCAGCATTTT	CASSLSGFIQPQHF
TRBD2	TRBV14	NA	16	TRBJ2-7	TGTGCCAGCAGCCAAGGGTTAGCTAGCGGGAGGTACGAGCAGTACTTC	CASSQGLASGRYEQYF
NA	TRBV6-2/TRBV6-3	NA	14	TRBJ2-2	TGTGCCAGCAGTCTCCTCGGGGACACCGGGGAGCTGTTTTTT	CASSLLGDTGELFF
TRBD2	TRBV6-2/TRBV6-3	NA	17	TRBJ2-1	TGTGCCAGCAGTACAATCGGACTAGCGGGAGACTACAATGAGCAGTTCTTC	CASSTIGLAGDYNEQFF
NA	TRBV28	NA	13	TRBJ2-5	TGTGCCAGTACGACTAGAAATTTAGAGACCCAGTACTTC	CASTTRNLETQYF
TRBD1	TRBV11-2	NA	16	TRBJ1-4	TGTGCCAGCAGCTTATACTGGGGACAGGGGAATGAAAAACTGTTTTTT	CASSLYWGQGNEKLFF
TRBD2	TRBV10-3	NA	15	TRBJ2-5	TGTGCCATCAGTGAACTAGCGGGAAGTAAAGAGACCCAGTACTTC	CAISELAGSKETQYF
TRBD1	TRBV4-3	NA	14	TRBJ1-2	TGCGCCAGCAGCCAAGATGGACAGGCCTATGGCTACACCTTC	CASSQDGQAYGYTF
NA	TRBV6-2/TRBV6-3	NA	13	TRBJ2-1	TGTGCCAGCAGCCCCGGAGGGCCGCGGGAGCAGTTCTTC	CASSPGGPREQFF
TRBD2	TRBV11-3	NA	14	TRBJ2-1	TGTGCCAGCAGCCCCTCGACTAGCGGGAGGGAGCAGTTCTTC	CASSPSTSGREQFF
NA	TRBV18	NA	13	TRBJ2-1	TGTGCCAGCTCACCACCGATAGTAGATGAGCAGTTCTTC	CASSPPIVDEQFF
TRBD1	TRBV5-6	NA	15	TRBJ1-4	TGTGCCAGCAGCTGGGGGACAGTTTTTAATGAAAAACTGCTTTTT	CASSWGTVFNEKLLF
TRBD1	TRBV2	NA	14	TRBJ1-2	TGTGCCAGCAGTGTTGACAGGGCGAATTATGGCTACACCTTC	CASSVDRANYGYTF
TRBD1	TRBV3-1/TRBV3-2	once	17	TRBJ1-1	TGTGCCAGCAGCCAAGATCTCCGACAGGGGGCGGGGACTGAAGCTTTCTTT	CASSQDLRQGAGTEAFF
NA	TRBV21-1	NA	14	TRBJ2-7	TGTGCCAGCAGCGCCCGGGACAAATACTACGAGCAGTACTTC	CASSARDKYYEQYF
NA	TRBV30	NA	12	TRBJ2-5	TGTGCCTGGATACAGGGGGGGAAGACCCAGTACTTC	CAWIQGGKTQYF
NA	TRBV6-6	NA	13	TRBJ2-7	TGTGCCAGCAGCAACGATCCCACCAGGGAGCAGTACTTC	CASSNDPTREQYF
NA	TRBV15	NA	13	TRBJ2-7	TGTGCCACCAGCAGTCTTCGGCAGGGCGGGCAGTACTTC	CATSSLRQGGQYF
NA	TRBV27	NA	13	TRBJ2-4	TGTGCCAGCAGTTCTGGACTGGGGAACATTCAGTACTTC	CASSSGLGNIQYF
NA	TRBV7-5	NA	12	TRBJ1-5	TGTGCCAGAAGCACTTATAATCAGCCCCAGCATTTT	CARSTYNQPQHF
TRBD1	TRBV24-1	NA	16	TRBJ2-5	TGTGCCACCAGTGATGCCCACAGGGGAAAGCAGGAGACCCAGTACTTC	CATSDAHRGKQETQYF
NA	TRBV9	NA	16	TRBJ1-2	TGTGCCAGCAGCGCCCGAACGGGGTGGGGTCCCTATGGCTACACCTTC	CASSARTGWGPYGYTF
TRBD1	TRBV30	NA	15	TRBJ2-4	TGTGCCTGGACCCGGGCGACAGGGACCTCTGACATTCAGTACTTC	CAWTRATGTSDIQYF
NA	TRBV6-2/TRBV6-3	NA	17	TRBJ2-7	TGTGCCAGCAGTTACTCGCCCAGTCTACCAGGGAAGTACGAGCAGTACTTC	CASSYSPSLPGKYEQYF
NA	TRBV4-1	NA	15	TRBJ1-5	TGCGCCAGCAGCCAAGAGAGGGGGAGCAATCAGCCCCAGCATTTT	CASSQERGSNQPQHF
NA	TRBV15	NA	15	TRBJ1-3	TGTGCCACCAGCCAGGGGCAGTATACTGGAAACACCATATATTTT	CATSQGQYTGNTIYF
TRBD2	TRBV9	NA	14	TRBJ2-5	TGTGCCAGCAGCCCTGGGACTAGCGAAGGGACCCAGTACTTC	CASSPGTSEGTQYF
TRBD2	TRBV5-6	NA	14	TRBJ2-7	TGTGCCAGCAGCTTGGAAGCGGGAGCCTACGAGCAGTACTTC	CASSLEAGAYEQYF
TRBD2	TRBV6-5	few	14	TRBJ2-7	TGTGCCAGCAGTTTACTAGCGGGAGACTACGAGCAGTACTTC	CASSLLAGDYEQYF
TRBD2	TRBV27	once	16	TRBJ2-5	TGTGCCAGCAGTTTAGTACCTAGCGGGAGGGCGGAGACCCAGTACTTC	CASSLVPSGRAETQYF
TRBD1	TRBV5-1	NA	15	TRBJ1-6	TGCGCCAGCAGCATGACAGGGACCGGGAATTCACCCCTCCACTTT	CASSMTGTGNSPLHF
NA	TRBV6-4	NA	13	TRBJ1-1	TGTGCCAGCAGGACACACCTGAACACTGAAGCTTTCTTT	CASRTHLNTEAFF
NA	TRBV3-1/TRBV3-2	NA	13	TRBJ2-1	TGTGCCAGCAGCCCGAGACTAGGACATGAGCAGTTCTTC	CASSPRLGHEQFF
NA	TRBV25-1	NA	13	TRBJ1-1	TGTGCCAGCAGTGAAAGAGGGAACACTGAAGCTTTCTTT	CASSERGNTEAFF